These 31 T cell receptor beta chains came from one sample sequenced in a study of somatic mutations in cytotoxic T cells in rheumatoid arthritis. The protocol was immunoSEQ multiplex PCR, while the TCRdb copy is restricted to in-frame clones and leaves out a portion. The sample shows around 19,000 clones, roughly 70% of them seen only once. Sequencing used CD8+ T cells sorted from blood. These receptors were collected from a man aged 60 to 69 in good health.

The rearrangement joins TRBV5-1 to TRBJ1-6, with TRBD1 identical over 7 bases. CDR3 size: 15 residues. Per the germline V gene, CDR1 is SGHRS and CDR2 is YFSETQ. Trimming at V came to 6 bases and at J to 4 bases, leaving 7 bases not matched to a gene. The CDR3: CASTTGTDYNSPLHF. CDR3 in DNA: TGCGCCAGCACTACCGGGACAGATTATAATTCACCCCTCCACTTT.

The chain has TRBV5-1 and TRBJ2-1, with D possibly matching TRBD2 (6 bases). Germline CDR1 reads SGHRS; CDR2 reads YFSETQ. This CDR3 contains 15 residues. V lost 1 base and J lost 4, with 12 bases in between. The CDR3 DNA reads TGCGCCAGCAGCTTGCTGCGGGACCTATACAATGAGCAGTTCTTC. This codes for CASSLLRDLYNEQFF.

The chain joins TRBV5-5 to TRBJ2-3; perhaps TRBD1 as D (5 bases). V lost 1 base and J lost 3, with 12 bases in between. The CDR3 consists of 15 residues. Germline CDR1 reads SGHKS; CDR2 reads YYEKEE (reference sequence). The CDR3 region has the DNA TGTGCCAGCAGCTTGATCAGGGTGTGGACAGATACGCAGTATTTT. Translating it yields CASSLIRVWTDTQYF. The whole variable domain, filled in from reference TRBV5-5 and TRBJ2-3, reads DAGVTQSPTHLIKTRGQQVTLRCSPISGHKSVSWYQQVLGQGPQFIFQYYEKEERGRGNFPDRFSARQFPNYSSELNVNALLLGDSALYLCASSLIRVWTDTQYFGPGTRLTVL.

J is TRBJ2-1 and V is TRBV4-1; 10 bases align to TRBD2. Trimming at V came to 4 bases and at J to 2 bases, leaving 2 bases not matched to a gene. Germline-derived CDR1 and CDR2 are MGHRA and YSYEKL. This CDR3 contains 15 residues. The CDR3: CASSPTSGAYNEQFF. In nucleotides, the CDR3 is TGCGCCAGCAGCCCCACTAGCGGGGCCTACAATGAGCAGTTCTTC.

This clone was detected a few times. The V and J genes are TRBV7-8 and TRBJ2-7; the match to TRBD1 covers 10 bases. The V gene's germline CDR1 is SGHVS and CDR2 FQNEAQ. After removal of 2 bases from V and 7 bases from J, the junction contained 8 bases not matched to a gene. The CDR3 sequence is 15 residues long. CDR3 sequence: CASSLPTGGMREQYF. In DNA form, the CDR3 reads TGTGCCAGCAGCTTACCGACAGGGGGCATGCGGGAGCAGTACTTC.

This rearrangement joins TRBV19 to TRBJ2-1; weak D call: TRBD2 (6 bases). Between the trimmed V and J ends, which lost 5 bases and 1 base, there was a span of 15 bases. Germline V CDR1 and CDR2: LNHDA, SQIVND (reference sequence). The CDR3 is made up of 16 amino acids. CDR3 coding DNA: TGTGCCAGTAGTCGCTCTGGGGGGAGTTCCTACAATGAGCAGTTCTTC. Residues: CASSRSGGSSYNEQFF. The full variable domain, completed using reference TRBV19 and TRBJ2-1, is DGGITQSPKYLFRKEGQNVTLSCEQNLNHDAMYWYRQDPGQGLRLIYYSQIVNDFQKGDIAEGYSVSREKKESFPLTVTSAQKNPTAFYLCASSRSGGSSYNEQFFGPGTRLTVL.

This clone was found a few times. The gene calls are TRBV18 and TRBJ1-1, with 12 bases matching TRBD1. CDR1 is KGHSH, CDR2 LQKENI, per germline. V gave up 2 bases and J gave up 3 bases; unmatched junction bases: 10. This CDR3 is 18 amino acids long. CDR3 DNA: TGTGCCAGCTCACCAGGTCCGGGGACAGGGGGCAGGGACACTGAAGCTTTCTTT. This sequence encodes CASSPGPGTGGRDTEAFF.

V gene TRBV5-4 combines with J gene TRBJ2-5; 9 nucleotides agree with TRBD1. The length of the CDR3 is 14 residues. Trimming cost V 3 bases and J 3 bases; bases outside gene matches: 3. The germline CDR1 and CDR2 sequences are SGHNT and YYREEE (reference sequence). The CDR3 spells CASSWTGDEETQYF. CDR3 in DNA: TGTGCCAGCAGCTGGACAGGGGATGAAGAGACCCAGTACTTC.

The chain has TRBV4-3 and TRBJ2-3; 8 bases line up with TRBD2. Germline V gene data show CDR1 as LGHNA and CDR2 as YSLEER. The CDR3 totals 19 residues. The V gene end was trimmed by 0 bases and the J gene end by 2 bases; junction bases not matched to a gene: 13. The CDR3 protein is CASSQEVSGTVSSTDTQYF. In nucleotides, the CDR3 is TGCGCCAGCAGCCAAGAAGTTAGCGGGACTGTATCCTCCACAGATACGCAGTATTTT.

Within the sample, this clone is medium-sized (0.01 to 0.1%). J is TRBJ1-5 and V is TRBV19, with a tentative D call TRBD1 (6 bases). Germline V gene data show CDR1 as LNHDA and CDR2 as SQIVND (reference sequence). The CDR3 is 14 amino acids. Trimming cost V 5 bases and J 4 bases, with 12 bases left between them. The CDR3 here is CASSLGQKNQPQHF. DNA for the CDR3: TGTGCCAGTAGTCTCGGACAGAAGAATCAGCCCCAGCATTTT.

This sequence joins TRBV5-1 and TRBJ2-7, with 10 positions matching TRBD1. CDR3 length equals 15 residues. After removal of 4 bases from V and 3 bases from J, the junction contained 7 bases not matched to a gene. Germline V CDR1 and CDR2: SGHRS, YFSETQ. The CDR3, as DNA: TGCGCCAGCAGCAAAGTGACAGGGGGCGGCTACGAGCAGTACTTC. This codes for CASSKVTGGGYEQYF.

This clone was observed once. The V call is TRBV19, the J call TRBJ2-3; 7 bases map to TRBD1. The length of the CDR3 is 14 residues. Trimming took 3 bases from V and 5 from J; bases not matched to a gene: 5. The germline CDR1 and CDR2 sequences are LNHDA and SQIVND (reference sequence). Here the CDR3 DNA reads TGTGCCAGTAGTATCGGGACAGCAGTAGATACGCAGTATTTT. Protein product: CASSIGTAVDTQYF.

This clone occurred a few times. This chain links TRBV7-6 with TRBJ2-1; 10 nucleotides line up with TRBD1. Per the germline V gene, CDR1 is SGHVS and CDR2 is FNYEAQ. The CDR3 consists of 16 residues. The ends lost 1 base at V and 6 bases at J; junction bases unmatched: 6. In DNA form, the CDR3 reads TGTGCCAGCAGCTTAGTTTCGGGACAGGGGCCCAATGAGCAGTTCTTC. It translates to CASSLVSGQGPNEQFF.

The chain employs TRBV19 and TRBJ2-7; TRBD1 is a possible D gene (5 bases). V lost 3 bases, J lost 4 bases, and 13 bases lay in between. The V gene's germline CDR1 is LNHDA and CDR2 SQIVND (reference sequence). The CDR3 loop spans 14 amino acids. The CDR3 DNA reads TGTGCCAGTAGTATGGGTACAGGCGGTTACGAGCAGTACTTC. This encodes CASSMGTGGYEQYF.

The chain recombines TRBV11-1 with TRBJ2-7, with TRBD1 matching 10 bases. Germline trimming cut 0 bases from V and 5 bases from J; bases unmatched to any gene: 4. This CDR3 has 15 residues. Looked up from germline, CDR1 is SGHAT and CDR2 is FQDESV (reference sequence). In nucleotides, the CDR3 is TGTGCCAGCAGCTTAGCGGGGACAGGGGTCCACGAGCAGTACTTC. This codes for CASSLAGTGVHEQYF. Variable domain in full (rest from reference TRBV11-1 and TRBJ2-7): EAEVAQSPRYKITEKSQAVAFWCDPISGHATLYWYRQILGQGPELLVQFQDESVVDDSQLPKDRFSAERLKGVDSTLKIQPAELGDSAMYLCASSLAGTGVHEQYFGPGTRLTVT.

The rearrangement joins TRBV9 to TRBJ2-7; D is perhaps TRBD2 (7 bases). Trimming left V 0 bases short and J 2 bases short, with 12 bases between. Germline CDR1 is SGDLS and CDR2 is YYNGEE. CDR3 length equals 15 residues. CDR3 in DNA: TGTGCCAGCAGCGTAGGGGAGGGGGTGGCCTACGAGCAGTACTTC. It is translated as CASSVGEGVAYEQYF.

This sequence joins TRBV6-5 and TRBJ2-1; 13 bases agree with TRBD2. Germline CDR1 is MNHEY and CDR2 is SVGAGI. With V trimmed by 6 bases and J by 8 bases, 7 bases remained unmatched. This CDR3 comprises 15 residues. The CDR3 loop is CASRATSGGGDEQFF. CDR3 coding DNA: TGTGCCAGCAGGGCTACTAGCGGGGGGGGAGATGAGCAGTTCTTC.

A single count supports this clone. V is TRBV27 and J is TRBJ1-5, with a weak D call TRBD1 (6 bases). V gave up 5 bases and J gave up 5 bases, with 13 bases separating them. The germline V gene encodes CDR1 MNHEY and CDR2 SMNVEV (reference sequence). The CDR3 is 14 amino acids. The CDR3 region has the DNA TGTGCCAGCAGTAAGACAGGAGACGATCAGCCCCAGCATTTT. Amino acid sequence: CASSKTGDDQPQHF.

Only a few counts were recorded for this clone. The CDR3 DNA reads as TGTGCCAGTAGTATAGTACAGGGCTCCTACAATGAGCAGTTCTTC. It translates to CASSIVQGSYNEQFF. The chain carries TRBV19 and TRBJ2-1, with a tentative D call TRBD1 (6 bases). The ends were cut back, 1 base at V and 0 bases at J, with 7 bases in the middle. CDR3 size: 15 residues. The V gene's germline CDR1 is LNHDA and CDR2 SQIVND (reference sequence). Filled out from reference TRBV19 and TRBJ2-1, the complete variable domain reads DGGITQSPKYLFRKEGQNVTLSCEQNLNHDAMYWYRQDPGQGLRLIYYSQIVNDFQKGDIAEGYSVSREKKESFPLTVTSAQKNPTAFYLCASSIVQGSYNEQFFGPGTRLTVL.

Concerning this clone: This sample includes further DNA sequences coding for the same CDR3. This chain links TRBV19 with TRBJ1-5, with 10 positions matching TRBD1. The CDR3 sequence is 14 residues long. The germline V gene encodes CDR1 LNHDA and CDR2 SQIVND (reference sequence). J lost 7 bases, V lost 1 base, and 1 base had no gene match. The CDR3: CASSIGQGAQPQHF. CDR3 nucleotides: TGTGCCAGTAGTATAGGACAGGGGGCCCAGCCCCAGCATTTT.

This clone was detected only a few times. Other DNA sequences in this specimen translate into the identical CDR3. The chain carries TRBV29-1 and TRBJ2-7, with 10 bases fitting TRBD2. Germline loops: CDR1 SQVTM, CDR2 ANQGSEA. Trimming took 6 bases from V and 3 from J; bases not matched to a gene: 8. This CDR3 contains 14 residues. DNA of the CDR3: TGCAGCGTCGATGGGCTAGCGGGAGTCTACGAGCAGTACTTC. It yields the protein CSVDGLAGVYEQYF.

This chain connects TRBV5-4 to TRBJ1-1; D is unresolved. The CDR3 consists of 14 residues. Germline V lookup: CDR1 SGHNT, CDR2 YYREEE (reference sequence). The V gene lost 0 bases and the J gene lost 5 bases, with 11 bases spanning the gap. The CDR3 loop is CASSLGPGSTEAFF. CDR3 DNA sequence: TGTGCCAGCAGCTTGGGACCCGGGTCTACTGAAGCTTTCTTT.

The count of this clone is one. In nucleotides, the CDR3 is TGTGCCAGCAGCTACCGGACAGGGCACGGGGAGCTGTTTTTT. It yields the protein CASSYRTGHGELFF. V gene TRBV5-8 combines with J gene TRBJ2-2, with TRBD1 matching over 8 bases. Unmatched junction bases numbered 5, after V lost 3 bases and J lost 7 bases. The germline V gene encodes CDR1 SGHTS and CDR2 YDEGEE. The CDR3 length is 14 residues. Using reference TRBV5-8 and TRBJ2-2 for the parts outside the CDR3, the full variable domain is EAGVTQSPTHLIKTRGQQATLRCSPISGHTSVYWYQQALGLGLQFLLWYDEGEERNRGNFPPRFSGRQFPNYSSELNVNALELEDSALYLCASSYRTGHGELFFGEGSRLTVL.

The rearrangement links TRBV6-5 to TRBJ2-1; D is undetermined. Germline V gene data show CDR1 as MNHEY and CDR2 as SVGAGI. The V end lost 6 bases, the J end lost 0 bases, and 12 bases lay between the germline ends. The CDR3 runs 15 residues. CDR3 nucleotide sequence: TGTGCCAGCAGGACGACTTTTTACTCCTACAATGAGCAGTTCTTC. Its translation: CASRTTFYSYNEQFF.

This clone was detected only once. The chain employs TRBV7-2 and TRBJ2-7; 12 bases agree with TRBD2. The V and J ends lost 5 bases and 9 bases, in that order; junction bases with no gene match: 11. Per germline, CDR1 SGHTA and CDR2 FQGNSA. CDR3 length: 15 residues. CDR3 nucleotides: TGTGCCAGCAGCCTCACTTCTAGCGGGGGGGCCGGGCAGTACTTC. It specifies CASSLTSSGGAGQYF.

This clone was seen a handful of times. The V and J genes are TRBV7-9 and TRBJ1-2; 9 bases are a match to TRBD1. V lost 8 bases, J lost 5 bases, and 15 bases stayed unmatched. CDR1 and CDR2 (germline): SEHNR, FQNEAQ (reference sequence). There are 16 residues in the CDR3. For the CDR3, the DNA is TGTGCCAGCCAATTCCTGTCGGACAGGGGTATTTATGGCTACACCTTC. Encoded protein: CASQFLSDRGIYGYTF.

This clone is deemed medium-sized. The rearrangement links TRBV4-1 to TRBJ2-5; 9 nucleotides line up with TRBD1. Germline loops: CDR1 MGHRA, CDR2 YSYEKL. The CDR3 totals 17 residues. Trimming removed 1 base from V and 5 bases from J; junction bases left unmatched: 11. CDR3 nucleotide sequence: TGCGCCAGCAGCCAAGTGGGGATCGGGACAGGGAAGGAGACCCAGTACTTC. Its protein is CASSQVGIGTGKETQYF.

The V and J genes are TRBV7-3 and TRBJ2-3; 8 nucleotides line up with TRBD2. There are 15 residues in the CDR3. Losses at the gene ends were 0 bases for V and 4 bases for J; bases not matched to a gene: 3. CDR1 SGHTA and CDR2 FQGTGA come from the germline V gene. This chain's CDR3 is CASSLTAGGADTQYF. The CDR3 region has the DNA TGTGCCAGCAGCTTAACGGCGGGAGGCGCAGATACGCAGTATTTT.

The chain joins TRBV5-1 to TRBJ2-3; D remains ambiguous. V was shortened by 4 bases and J by 3 bases, with 18 bases between the two germline ends. Germline V gene lookup returns CDR1 SGHRS and CDR2 YFSETQ. There are 16 residues in the CDR3. CDR3 residues: CASSPGIPSPTDTQYF. CDR3 sequence (DNA): TGCGCCAGCAGCCCCGGTATTCCATCCCCAACAGATACGCAGTATTTT.

This clone has only one observation. The chain uses TRBV7-2 and TRBJ2-1; D call uncertain. The germline CDR1 and CDR2 sequences are SGHTA and FQGNSA. The CDR3 has 15 amino acids. V was shortened by 1 base and J by 6 bases, with 13 bases between the two germline ends. The CDR3, as DNA: TGTGCCAGCAGCTTAGGACCTTGGGTAGCCAATGAGCAGTTCTTC. Translating it yields CASSLGPWVANEQFF. The entire variable domain, with the rest obtained from reference TRBV7-2 and TRBJ2-1, is as follows: GAGVSQSPSNKVTEKGKDVELRCDPISGHTALYWYRQSLGQGLEFLIYFQGNSAPDKSGLPSDRFSAERTGGSVSTLTIQRTQQEDSAVYLCASSLGPWVANEQFFGPGTRLTVL.

The V and J genes are TRBV2 and TRBJ2-3; D remains unclear. The germline V gene has CDR1 SNHLY and CDR2 FYNNEI. This CDR3 has 13 residues. Trimming stripped 7 bases from V and 2 bases from J, with 10 bases between. The CDR3 reads CASMWVATDTQYF. As DNA, the CDR3 is TGTGCCAGCATGTGGGTAGCCACAGATACGCAGTATTTT.